One sample yielded the 4 T cell receptor beta chains listed below, sequenced in a study of T-cell reconstitution after alpha-beta-depleted transplantation in children. Preparation of the TCRbeta library was carried out with unique molecular identifiers. Via MiXCR, TCRdb re-called the PCR reads, giving one row per CDR3 protein. Of 800,000 to 1,000,000 distinct CDR3 sequences listed, 25% to 35% are singletons. This material consisted of PBMCs, mostly from graft donor cells, taken 360 days after TCRalphabeta/CD19-depleted stem cell transplant. The source of these receptors is a boy in the first two years of life who had a stem cell transplant for SCID, so the T cells may come from the graft donor.

The chain combines TRBV18 with TRBJ2-1; 12 bases fit TRBD1. The CDR3 consists of 16 residues. V was clipped by 2 bases and J by 5 bases; unmatched bases: 4. Per germline, CDR1 KGHSH and CDR2 LQKENI. CDR3 DNA: TGTGCCAGCTCACCAGTGGGACAGGGGGCACACAATGAGCAGTTCTTC. This gives the protein CASSPVGQGAHNEQFF.

This chain joins TRBV3-1 and TRBJ1-1; TRBD1 aligns across 9 bases. CDR1 and CDR2 from the germline V gene are LGHDT and YNNKEL (reference sequence). V was pared by 1 base and J by 11 bases, with 5 bases of the junction left unmatched. The CDR3 extends over 13 amino acids. CDR3 protein: CASSQGGQGRAFF. CDR3 DNA sequence: TGTGCCAGCAGCCAAGGGGGACAGGGAAGGGCTTTCTTT.

Only one count was recorded for this clonotype. The V gene is TRBV3-1, the J gene TRBJ2-1, with D perhaps TRBD2 (5 bases). Trimming pared 1 base from V and 5 bases from J, leaving 12 bases between. Germline CDR1 is LGHDT and CDR2 is YNNKEL (reference sequence). The length of the CDR3 is 15 residues. The CDR3 nucleotides read TGTGCCAGCAGCCAAGTAGCGCCTAGCCACAATGAGCAGTTCTTC. Protein sequence: CASSQVAPSHNEQFF.

The V call is TRBV5-1, the J call TRBJ2-5; D gene unclear. The V and J ends lost 0 bases and 7 bases respectively, with 10 bases between them. This CDR3 has 13 residues. The V gene's germline CDR1 is SGHRS and CDR2 YFSETQ. DNA for the CDR3: TGCGCCAGCAGCTTGGTCATTCGAAGGACCCAGTACTTC. This gives the protein CASSLVIRRTQYF.